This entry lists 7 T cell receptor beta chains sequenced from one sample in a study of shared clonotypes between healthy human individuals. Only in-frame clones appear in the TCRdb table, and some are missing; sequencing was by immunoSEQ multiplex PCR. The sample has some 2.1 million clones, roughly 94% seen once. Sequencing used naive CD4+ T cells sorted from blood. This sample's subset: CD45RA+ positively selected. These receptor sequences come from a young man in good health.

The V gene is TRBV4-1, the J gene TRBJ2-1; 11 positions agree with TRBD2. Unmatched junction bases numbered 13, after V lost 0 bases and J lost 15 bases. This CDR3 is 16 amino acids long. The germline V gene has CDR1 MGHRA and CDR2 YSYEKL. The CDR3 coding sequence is TGCGCCAGCAGCCAAGAGGCTAGCGGGAGGCCCCAAGGTCGGTTCTTC. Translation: CASSQEASGRPQGRFF.

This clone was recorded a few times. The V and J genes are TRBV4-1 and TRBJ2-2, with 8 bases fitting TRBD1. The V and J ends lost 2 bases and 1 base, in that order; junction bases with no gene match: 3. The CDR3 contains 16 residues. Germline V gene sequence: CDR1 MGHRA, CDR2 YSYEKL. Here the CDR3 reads CASSQSTGGNTGELFF. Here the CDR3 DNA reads TGCGCCAGCAGCCAATCCACAGGGGGGAACACCGGGGAGCTGTTTTTT.

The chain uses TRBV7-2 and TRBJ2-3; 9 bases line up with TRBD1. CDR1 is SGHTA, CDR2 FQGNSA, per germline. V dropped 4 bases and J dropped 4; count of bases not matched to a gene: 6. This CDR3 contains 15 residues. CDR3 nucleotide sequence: TGTGCCAGCAGCTCGGGACAGGGTCAATCAGATACGCAGTATTTT. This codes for CASSSGQGQSDTQYF.

CDR3 sequence: CASSWGGLNTEAFF. CDR3 coding DNA: TGTGCCAGCAGCTGGGGGGGCTTGAACACTGAAGCTTTCTTT. The chain couples TRBV11-2 to TRBJ1-1; weak D call: TRBD1 (6 bases). Germline V gives CDR1 SGHAT, CDR2 FQNNGV. Deletions cut 4 bases from V and 0 bases from J, with 9 bases between. The CDR3 contains 14 residues.

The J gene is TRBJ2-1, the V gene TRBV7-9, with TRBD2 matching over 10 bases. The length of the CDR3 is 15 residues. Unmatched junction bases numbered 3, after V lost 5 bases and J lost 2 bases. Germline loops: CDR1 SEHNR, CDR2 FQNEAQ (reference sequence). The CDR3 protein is CASSNSGRAYNEQFF. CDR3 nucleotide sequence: TGTGCCAGCAGCAACAGCGGGAGGGCCTACAATGAGCAGTTCTTC.

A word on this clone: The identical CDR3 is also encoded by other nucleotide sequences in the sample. The CDR3 sequence is CASSPPSSANEQFF. CDR3 nucleotide sequence: TGTGCCAGCTCACCACCGTCCAGCGCCAATGAGCAGTTCTTC. This chain connects TRBV18 to TRBJ2-1, with no clear D. The CDR3 sequence is 14 residues long. V lost 0 bases and J lost 6, with 9 bases in between. From germline, CDR1 is KGHSH and CDR2 LQKENI.

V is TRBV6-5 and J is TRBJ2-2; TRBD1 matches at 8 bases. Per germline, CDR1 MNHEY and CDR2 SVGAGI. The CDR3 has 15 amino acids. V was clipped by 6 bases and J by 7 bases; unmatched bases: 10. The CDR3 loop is CASSDGQGSGGELFF. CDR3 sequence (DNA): TGTGCCAGCAGCGATGGACAGGGAAGTGGCGGGGAGCTGTTTTTT.